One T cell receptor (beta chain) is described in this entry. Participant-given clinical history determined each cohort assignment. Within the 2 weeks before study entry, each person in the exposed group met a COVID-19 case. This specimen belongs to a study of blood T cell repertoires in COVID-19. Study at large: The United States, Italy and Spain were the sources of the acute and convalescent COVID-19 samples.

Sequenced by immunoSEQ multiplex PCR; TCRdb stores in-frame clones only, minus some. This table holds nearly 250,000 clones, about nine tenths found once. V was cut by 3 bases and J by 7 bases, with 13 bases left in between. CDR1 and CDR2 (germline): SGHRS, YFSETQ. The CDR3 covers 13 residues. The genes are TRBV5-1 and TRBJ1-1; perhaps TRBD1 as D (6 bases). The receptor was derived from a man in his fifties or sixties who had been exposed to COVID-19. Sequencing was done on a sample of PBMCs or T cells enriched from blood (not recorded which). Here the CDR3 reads CASSSPTGGEAFF. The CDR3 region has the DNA TGCGCCAGCAGCTCTCCGACAGGAGGTGAAGCTTTCTTT. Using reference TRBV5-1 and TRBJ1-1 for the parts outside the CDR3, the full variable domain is KAGVTQTPRYLIKTRGQQVTLSCSPISGHRSVSWYQQTPGQGLQFLFEYFSETQRNKGNFPGRFSGRQFSNSRSEMNVSTLELGDSALYLCASSSPTGGEAFFGQGTRLTVV.